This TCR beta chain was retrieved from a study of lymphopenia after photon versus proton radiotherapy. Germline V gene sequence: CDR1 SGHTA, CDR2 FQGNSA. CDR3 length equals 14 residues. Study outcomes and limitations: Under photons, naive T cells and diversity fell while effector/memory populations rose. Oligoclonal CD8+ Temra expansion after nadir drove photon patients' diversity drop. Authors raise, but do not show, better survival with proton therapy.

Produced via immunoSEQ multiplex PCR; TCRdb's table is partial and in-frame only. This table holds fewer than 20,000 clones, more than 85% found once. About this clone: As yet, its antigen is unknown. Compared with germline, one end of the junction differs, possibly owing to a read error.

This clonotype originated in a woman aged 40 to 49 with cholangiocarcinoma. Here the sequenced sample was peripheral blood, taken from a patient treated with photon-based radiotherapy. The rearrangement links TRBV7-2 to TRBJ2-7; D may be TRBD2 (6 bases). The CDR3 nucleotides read TGTGCCAGCAGCTTAGCGCTGGGGGGTCCGGGCACGGACTTC. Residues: CASSLALGGPGTDF.